The following is a T cell receptor (beta chain) sequence with its context. Its antigen is unknown. With a J-beta primer mix and a sample-barcoded 5' primer, a second PCR ran about 7 to 11 cycles. TCRdb re-called the 5' RACE reads with MiXCR, one entry per CDR3 protein. The repertoire includes fewer than 900,000 distinct CDR3 sequences, roughly 49% of them detected once, and 25% to 35% sits in the top ten. This sample is drawn from a study of blood T cells in healthy people across ages. Trimming cost V 7 bases and J 5 bases; bases outside gene matches: 4. CDR1 and CDR2 (germline): KGHSH, LQKENI. The CDR3 totals 13 residues. Findings and limits, study-wide: A roughly linear fall in TCR beta diversity per million T cells was seen with increasing age.

The sample was blood. This receptor was obtained from a woman aged 60-70 years in good health. The rearrangement links TRBV18 to TRBJ1-4, with 7 positions matching TRBD1. Here the CDR3 reads CASFGQANEKLFF. The CDR3 DNA reads as TGTGCCAGCTTTGGACAGGCGAATGAAAAACTGTTTTTT.